These 6 T cell receptor beta chains were sequenced from one sample in a study of neoadjuvant nivolumab and ipilimumab in lung cancer. Produced via immunoSEQ multiplex PCR; TCRdb's table is partial and in-frame only. The repertoire holds more than 15,000 clones, with 79% as singletons. The sample here was tumor tissue, taken after neoadjuvant nivolumab, alone or with ipilimumab, at or shortly before surgery. Receptors were obtained from an adult with non-small cell lung cancer.

The rearrangement uses TRBV2 and TRBJ2-5; weak D call: TRBD1 (6 bases). The CDR3 is made up of 15 amino acids. Trimming shortened V by 6 bases and J by 4 bases, and 18 bases separated the two germline ends. Germline lookup yields CDR1 SNHLY and CDR2 FYNNEI. The CDR3 DNA reads as TGTGCCAGCAGCTACAGGGAGAAGGGAGTAGAGACCCAGTACTTC. Translated: CASSYREKGVETQYF. Based on the CDR3 plus reference TRBV2 and TRBJ2-5, the full variable domain is EPEVTQTPSHQVTQMGQEVILRCVPISNHLYFYWYRQILGQKVEFLVSFYNNEISEKSEIFDDQFSVERPDGSNFTLKIRSTKLEDSAMYFCASSYREKGVETQYFGPGTRLLVL.

V usage is TRBV6-5 and J usage is TRBJ1-5; D remains unclear. The germline CDR1 and CDR2 sequences are MNHEY and SVGAGI. With 6 bases removed from V and 0 bases from J, the gap between germline ends came to 12 bases. The CDR3 totals 15 residues. CDR3 protein: CASRLSRYSNQPQHF. Here the CDR3 DNA reads TGTGCCAGCAGACTAAGTCGGTATAGCAATCAGCCCCAGCATTTT.

The genes are TRBV7-9 and TRBJ2-7; 8 bases agree with TRBD2. The germline CDR1 and CDR2 sequences are SEHNR and FQNEAQ (reference sequence). The CDR3 extends over 16 amino acids. The ends lost 4 bases at V and 4 bases at J; junction bases unmatched: 12. The CDR3 is CASSSLVAGNGYEQYF. Here the CDR3 DNA reads TGTGCCAGCAGCTCCTTGGTAGCGGGGAATGGGTACGAGCAGTACTTC.

The rearrangement joins TRBV14 to TRBJ2-4; D is perhaps TRBD1 (6 bases). The CDR3 loop spans 14 amino acids. V was pared by 8 bases and J by 4 bases, with 15 bases between. Germline CDR1 SGHDN, CDR2 FVKESK. The CDR3 spells CASSSRQGKNIQYF. As DNA, the CDR3 is TGTGCCAGCTCTTCCAGGCAGGGGAAAAACATTCAGTACTTC.

V usage is TRBV9 and J usage is TRBJ1-6; D possibly corresponds to TRBD1 (6 bases). This CDR3 spans 14 amino acids. The germline CDR1 and CDR2 sequences are SGDLS and YYNGEE. V was shortened by 7 bases and J by 9 bases, with 17 bases between the two germline ends. The CDR3 is CASGAGAIGSPLHF. The CDR3 DNA follows: TGTGCCAGCGGAGCAGGGGCCATCGGTTCACCCCTCCACTTT.

The chain combines TRBV5-4 with TRBJ1-2; no definite D call. Germline V gives CDR1 SGHNT, CDR2 YYREEE (reference sequence). The CDR3 covers 13 residues. The V gene lost 0 bases and the J gene lost 8 bases, with 11 bases spanning the gap. CDR3 protein: CASSLGGANGYTF. CDR3 bases: TGTGCCAGCAGCTTGGGGGGAGCGAACGGCTACACCTTC.